This T cell receptor (beta chain) was identified during a study of T cell responses to AZD1222 COVID-19 vaccine. The wider study: Researchers grouped second doses given at about 4 or about 12 weeks into one pool. Study-level results: Females made up more of the donors, who were largely white British, and clonal diversity may have come out too low. Recipients of AZD1222 seropositive at baseline numbered only 5 or 6.

TCRdb's copy holds only in-frame clones and misses some; the assay was immunoSEQ multiplex PCR. This table has roughly 86,000 clones, roughly nine tenths appearing once. With respect to this clone: The antigen remains undetermined.

The CDR3 extends over 15 amino acids. V was pared by 2 bases and J by 2 bases, with 12 bases between. Germline CDR1 and CDR2: SGHTA and FQGTGA. The sample consisted of peripheral blood, taken on day 0 of AZD1222 vaccination. The chain combines TRBV7-3 with TRBJ1-1; D not resolved. This clonotype was sampled from an adult in good health. The CDR3 DNA follows: TGTGCCAGCAGCTTAGGCGGCCGAATCAACACTGAAGCTTTCTTT. Its translation: CASSLGGRINTEAFF.